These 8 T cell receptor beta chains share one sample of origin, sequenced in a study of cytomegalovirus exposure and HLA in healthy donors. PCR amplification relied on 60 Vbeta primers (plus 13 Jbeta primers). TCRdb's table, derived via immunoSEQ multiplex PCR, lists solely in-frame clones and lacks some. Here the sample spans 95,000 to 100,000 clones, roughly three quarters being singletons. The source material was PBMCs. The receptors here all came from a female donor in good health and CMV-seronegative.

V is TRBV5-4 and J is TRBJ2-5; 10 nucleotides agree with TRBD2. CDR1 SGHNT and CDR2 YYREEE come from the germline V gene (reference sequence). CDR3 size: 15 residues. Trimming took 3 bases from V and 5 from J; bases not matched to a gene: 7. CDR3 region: CASSWSGGAMETQYF. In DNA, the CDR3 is TGTGCCAGCAGCTGGAGCGGGGGGGCAATGGAGACCCAGTACTTC.

CDR3 bases: TGTGCCAGCAGCTTCGGGACTAGCGGGAGGAATGAGCAGTTCTTC. Its protein product is CASSFGTSGRNEQFF. This chain joins TRBV5-4 and TRBJ2-1; 15 bases fit TRBD2. This CDR3 spans 15 amino acids. The junction had 1 base not matched to a gene; V was cut back by 2 bases and J by 7 bases. Germline CDR1 and CDR2: SGHNT and YYREEE (reference sequence).

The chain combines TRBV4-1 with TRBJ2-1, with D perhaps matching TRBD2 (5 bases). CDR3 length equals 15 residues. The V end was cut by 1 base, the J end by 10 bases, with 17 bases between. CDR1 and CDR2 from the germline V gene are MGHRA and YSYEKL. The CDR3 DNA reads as TGCGCCAGCAGCCAAGTCGCATTACCGGGATGGGAGCAGTTCTTC. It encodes CASSQVALPGWEQFF.

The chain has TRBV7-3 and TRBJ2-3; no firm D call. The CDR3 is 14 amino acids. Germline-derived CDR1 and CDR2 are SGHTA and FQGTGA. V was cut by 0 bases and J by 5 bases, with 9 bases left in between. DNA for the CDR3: TGTGCCAGCAGCTTAACAGGTTCAGGAGATACGCAGTATTTT. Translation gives CASSLTGSGDTQYF.

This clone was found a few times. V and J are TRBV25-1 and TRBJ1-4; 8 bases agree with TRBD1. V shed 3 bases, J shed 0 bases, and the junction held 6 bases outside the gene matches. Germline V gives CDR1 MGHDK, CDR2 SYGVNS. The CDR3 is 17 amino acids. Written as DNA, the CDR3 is TGTGCCAGCAGTGAGAGGTACAGGGGGACAACTAATGAAAAACTGTTTTTT. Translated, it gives CASSERYRGTTNEKLFF.

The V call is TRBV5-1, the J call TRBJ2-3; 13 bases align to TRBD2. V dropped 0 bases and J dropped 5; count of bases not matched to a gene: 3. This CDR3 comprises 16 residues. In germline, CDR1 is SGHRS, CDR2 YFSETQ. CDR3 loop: CASSLGLAGGKDTQYF. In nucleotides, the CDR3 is TGCGCCAGCAGCTTGGGACTAGCGGGAGGAAAAGATACGCAGTATTTT.

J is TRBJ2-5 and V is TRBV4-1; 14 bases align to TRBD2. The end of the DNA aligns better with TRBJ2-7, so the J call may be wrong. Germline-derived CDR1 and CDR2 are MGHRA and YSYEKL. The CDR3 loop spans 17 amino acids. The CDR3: CASSQEGLAGVSYEQYF. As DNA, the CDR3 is TGCGCCAGCAGCCAAGAGGGACTAGCGGGAGTGTCCTACGAGCAGTACTTC.

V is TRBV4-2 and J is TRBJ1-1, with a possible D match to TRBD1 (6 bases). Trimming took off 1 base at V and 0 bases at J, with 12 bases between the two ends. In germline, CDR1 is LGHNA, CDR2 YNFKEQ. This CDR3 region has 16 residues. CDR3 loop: CASSQVRGEMNTEAFF. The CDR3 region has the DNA TGTGCCAGCAGCCAAGTCAGGGGAGAAATGAACACTGAAGCTTTCTTT.